Listed here are 17 T cell receptor beta chains from one sample, sequenced in a study of Tregs in tolerant kidney transplant recipients. The method was immunoSEQ multiplex PCR; TCRdb's version includes in-frame clones alone and lacks a portion of them. The data contain some 250,000 clones, around 81% of them singletons. The sequenced sample consisted of CD4+ T cells from blood. The origin of the receptors is a human donor in good health.

This clone was counted a single time. The CDR3 nucleotides read TGTGCCAGCAGCCCCGGGGCTAGCGGGAGACCAGCGAACGAGCAGTACTTC. Amino acids: CASSPGASGRPANEQYF. V is TRBV11-2 and J is TRBJ2-7; TRBD2 matches at 10 bases. The trim removed 5 bases at V and 5 bases at J, leaving 15 bases unmatched. The CDR3 is made up of 17 amino acids. Germline V gene sequence: CDR1 SGHAT, CDR2 FQNNGV.

The chain links TRBV27 to TRBJ1-6; D may be TRBD1 (5 bases). Germline assignment: CDR1 MNHEY and CDR2 SMNVEV (reference sequence). V was trimmed by 3 bases and J by 2 bases, leaving 8 bases between them. This CDR3 contains 15 residues. CDR3: CASSFQGTYNSPLHF. In nucleotides, the CDR3 is TGTGCCAGCAGTTTTCAGGGTACCTATAATTCACCCCTCCACTTT.

The rearrangement joins TRBV5-1 to TRBJ1-1, with 9 bases lining up with TRBD1. CDR3 length: 15 amino acids. V lost 1 base, J lost 1 base, and 2 bases stayed unmatched. The germline V gene encodes CDR1 SGHRS and CDR2 YFSETQ. Written as DNA, the CDR3 is TGCGCCAGCAGCTTGATGGGACAGGGGAACACTGAAGCTTTCTTT. Its translation: CASSLMGQGNTEAFF.

This chain joins TRBV11-2 and TRBJ2-1; TRBD2 matches 7 bases. J was trimmed by 6 bases and V by 4 bases; bases with no gene match: 15. The CDR3 extends over 17 amino acids. In germline, CDR1 is SGHAT, CDR2 FQNNGV. CDR3 sequence (DNA): TGTGCCAGCAGCTGGTTCCCTAAGCGGGATCCCACCAATGAGCAGTTCTTC. It codes for CASSWFPKRDPTNEQFF.

The J gene is TRBJ2-3, the V gene TRBV19; D gene ambiguous. CDR3 length equals 13 residues. V shed 4 bases and J shed 1 base, with 6 bases lying between them. Germline lookup yields CDR1 LNHDA and CDR2 SQIVND (reference sequence). CDR3 region: CASSSARTDTQYF. CDR3 sequence (DNA): TGTGCCAGTAGTAGCGCACGCACAGATACGCAGTATTTT. Combining the CDR3 with reference TRBV19 and TRBJ2-3 gives the whole variable domain DGGITQSPKYLFRKEGQNVTLSCEQNLNHDAMYWYRQDPGQGLRLIYYSQIVNDFQKGDIAEGYSVSREKKESFPLTVTSAQKNPTAFYLCASSSARTDTQYFGPGTRLTVL.

This sequence joins TRBV15 and TRBJ2-5; D tentatively fits TRBD1 or TRBD2 (5 bases each). The DNA end is more similar to TRBJ2-7, so the J call may be wrong. CDR1 LNHNV and CDR2 YYDKDF come from the germline V gene (reference sequence). The CDR3 is made up of 13 amino acids. The CDR3 protein is CATSRGGNYEQYF. The CDR3 nucleotides read TGTGCCACCAGCAGAGGGGGGAACTACGAGCAGTACTTC.

The chain has TRBV9 and TRBJ1-2; TRBD1 matches 8 bases. The CDR3 runs to 16 residues. V was clipped by 3 bases and J by 8 bases; unmatched bases: 15. CDR1 SGDLS and CDR2 YYNGEE come from the germline V gene. The CDR3 is CASSGPRQGISEGYTF. DNA of the CDR3: TGTGCCAGCAGCGGGCCTCGACAGGGGATTTCTGAGGGCTACACCTTC. The full variable domain, its missing parts supplied by reference TRBV9 and TRBJ1-2, is DSGVTQTPKHLITATGQRVTLRCSPRSGDLSVYWYQQSLDQGLQFLIQYYNGEERAKGNILERFSAQQFPDLHSELNLSSLELGDSALYFCASSGPRQGISEGYTFGSGTRLTVV.

The V gene is TRBV30, the J gene TRBJ1-2; TRBD1 might be the D (5 bases). CDR3 length equals 14 residues. V lost 4 bases to trimming and J lost 4 bases, with 16 bases between them. Germline loops: CDR1 GTSNPN, CDR2 SVGIG (reference sequence). In DNA form, the CDR3 reads TGTGCCTGGACTCTTCAGGAGGGGATCTATGGCTACACCTTC. This translates into CAWTLQEGIYGYTF.

This clone was detected a few times. This chain uses TRBV5-6 with TRBJ2-2; 7 positions agree with TRBD1. The CDR3 totals 15 residues. CDR1 SGHDT and CDR2 YYEEEE come from the germline V gene. V dropped 2 bases and J dropped 4; count of bases not matched to a gene: 5. This CDR3 is CASSFPGTATGELFF. CDR3 in DNA: TGTGCCAGCAGCTTTCCAGGGACAGCCACCGGGGAGCTGTTTTTT.

The V gene is TRBV18, the J gene TRBJ2-2, with D perhaps matching TRBD2 (6 bases). V lost 4 bases, J lost 0 bases, and 12 bases lay in between. The length of the CDR3 is 16 residues. Germline CDR1 is KGHSH and CDR2 is LQKENI. The CDR3, as DNA: TGTGCCAGCTCACAAAGGCGCGGGACGAACACCGGGGAGCTGTTTTTT. It is translated as CASSQRRGTNTGELFF.

The chain has TRBV4-1 and TRBJ2-7, with 8 nucleotides matching TRBD1. The trim removed 1 base at V and 3 bases at J, leaving 5 bases unmatched. The CDR3 sequence is 15 residues long. Germline assignment: CDR1 MGHRA and CDR2 YSYEKL. The CDR3 spells CASSQAGGQDYEQYF. The CDR3 DNA follows: TGCGCCAGCAGCCAAGCCGGGGGACAGGACTACGAGCAGTACTTC.

The J gene is TRBJ2-2, the V gene TRBV11-3; D not resolved. The CDR3 sequence is 14 residues long. The V end lost 5 bases, the J end lost 0 bases, and 7 bases lay between the germline ends. Germline V gene data show CDR1 as SGHNT and CDR2 as YENEEA. Here the CDR3 reads CASSPTTNTGELFF. The CDR3 region has the DNA TGTGCCAGCAGCCCCACTACGAACACCGGGGAGCTGTTTTTT.

The V and J genes are TRBV29-1 and TRBJ2-2; 9 bases align to TRBD1. The trim removed 3 bases at V and 6 bases at J, leaving 5 bases unmatched. The CDR3 covers 14 residues. Germline CDR1 is SQVTM and CDR2 is ANQGSEA. The CDR3 region has the DNA TGCAGCGTTGAGTACAGGGGGCTGGCCGGGGAGCTGTTTTTT. Translating it yields CSVEYRGLAGELFF.

J is TRBJ2-2 and V is TRBV7-9; perhaps TRBD1 as D (5 bases). V was clipped by 7 bases and J by 5 bases, with 8 bases between them. Germline V gives CDR1 SEHNR, CDR2 FQNEAQ (reference sequence). This CDR3 spans 12 amino acids. Here the CDR3 DNA reads TGTGCCAGCAACCCAGGGACCGGGGAGCTGTTTTTT. Translation gives CASNPGTGELFF.

This chain connects TRBV15 to TRBJ2-7, with TRBD1 matching over 8 bases. CDR3 length: 14 amino acids. In germline, CDR1 is LNHNV, CDR2 YYDKDF (reference sequence). After removal of 0 bases from V and 7 bases from J, the junction contained 5 bases not matched to a gene. The CDR3 nucleotides are TGTGCCACCAGCAGAGATCCAGGGGGCACGGAGCAGTACTTC. Amino acid sequence: CATSRDPGGTEQYF.

The chain has TRBV6-1 and TRBJ2-2; 8 bases are shared with TRBD2. CDR3 length: 18 amino acids. Trimming took 4 bases from V and 1 from J; bases not matched to a gene: 11. The germline V gene encodes CDR1 MNHNS and CDR2 SASEGT. The CDR3 DNA reads as TGTGCCAGCAGTGTGCGACTAGCGACACCGAAGAACACCGGGGAGCTGTTTTTT. Its translation: CASSVRLATPKNTGELFF.

V usage is TRBV5-6 and J usage is TRBJ2-1, with D perhaps TRBD1 (5 bases). V lost 4 bases to trimming and J lost 1 base, with 9 bases between them. This CDR3 has 14 amino acids. Germline loops: CDR1 SGHDT, CDR2 YYEEEE. DNA for the CDR3: TGTGCCAGCAGCCAGGGCCCTTCCTACAATGAGCAGTTCTTC. Protein product: CASSQGPSYNEQFF.